Shown below are 28 T cell receptor beta chains from a single sample sequenced in a study of T cells in Graves' hyperthyroidism and ophthalmopathy. Regions amplified from RNA transcripts were the TCR beta CDR3 regions. In the first-round RT-PCR of the TCR CDR3, the HTBI primer set was used. Using its own MiXCR run on the multiplex PCR reads, TCRdb lists one record per CDR3 protein. The sample shows 650,000 to 750,000 distinct CDR3 sequences, 14% of them seen only once. Material: blood. Source of these receptors: a woman younger than 35 with Graves' hyperthyroidism.

The gene calls are TRBV2 and TRBJ2-3; D possibly corresponds to TRBD2 (5 bases). The CDR3 is 14 residues long. V shed 4 bases and J shed 4 bases, with 12 bases lying between them. The germline V gene encodes CDR1 SNHLY and CDR2 FYNNEI. CDR3 loop: CASSAVGESDTQYF. The CDR3 nucleotides are TGTGCCAGCAGTGCGGTGGGAGAATCAGATACGCAGTATTTT.

A few counts support this clonotype. The CDR3 DNA follows: TGTGCCAGCAGCTTAGGTTTGGGACAGGGCGGCGAGCAGTACTTC. This encodes CASSLGLGQGGEQYF. J is TRBJ2-7 and V is TRBV11-3, with 9 bases fitting TRBD1. V was clipped by 1 base and J by 6 bases; unmatched bases: 7. CDR3 size: 15 residues. The germline gives CDR1 SGHNT, CDR2 YENEEA. The variable domain in full, with the rest retrieved from reference TRBV11-3 and TRBJ2-7, is EAGVVQSPRYKIIEKKQPVAFWCNPISGHNTLYWYLQNLGQGPELLIRYENEEAVDDSQLPKDRFSAERLKGVDSTLKIQPAELGDSAVYLCASSLGLGQGGEQYFGPGTRLTVT.

This clonotype showed up just a few times. This sequence joins TRBV4-1 and TRBJ2-7; D may be TRBD1 or TRBD2 (5 bases each). The germline V gene encodes CDR1 MGHRA and CDR2 YSYEKL. This CDR3 has 16 residues. V was trimmed by 1 base and J by 5 bases, leaving 18 bases between them. CDR3 sequence reads: CASSQGVGDGRHEQYF. The CDR3, as DNA: TGCGCCAGCAGCCAAGGAGTAGGGGACGGACGACACGAGCAGTACTTC.

The sample holds many counts of this clonotype. The chain employs TRBV2 and TRBJ2-2, with D possibly being TRBD2 (7 bases). Germline V gene data show CDR1 as SNHLY and CDR2 as FYNNEI. V dropped 3 bases and J dropped 6 bases, with 17 bases sitting between them. CDR3 length equals 16 residues. CDR3 sequence reads: CASSEAEGGRSGELFF. The DNA of the CDR3 is TGTGCCAGCAGTGAGGCGGAGGGGGGGCGGTCCGGGGAGCTGTTTTTT.

This clonotype was observed many times. This rearrangement joins TRBV20-1 to TRBJ2-1; D possibly uses TRBD1 or TRBD2 (7 bases each). CDR1 and CDR2 (germline): DFQATT, SNEGSKA (reference sequence). Trimming removed 3 bases at V and 0 bases at J, with 15 bases between. This CDR3 has 16 residues. The CDR3 DNA follows: TGCAGTGCTAGGGGGAGGGGGCTTAGCTCCTACAATGAGCAGTTCTTC. Translated: CSARGRGLSSYNEQFF.

Many counts were recorded for this clonotype. The CDR3 protein is CASSLETWEETQYF. The CDR3 DNA follows: TGTGCCAGCAGCTTAGAGACCTGGGAAGAGACCCAGTACTTC. V usage is TRBV11-2 and J usage is TRBJ2-5; D unclear. Germline assignment: CDR1 SGHAT and CDR2 FQNNGV. The germline V and J ends were trimmed by 0 bases and 3 bases, with 8 bases remaining between them. The CDR3 loop spans 14 amino acids.

The chain links TRBV7-2 to TRBJ2-3; D assignment may be TRBD1 or TRBD2 (5 bases each). The germline V and J ends were trimmed by 5 bases and 4 bases, with 13 bases remaining between them. CDR3 size: 14 residues. Germline CDR1 is SGHTA and CDR2 is FQGNSA. CDR3 nucleotides: TGTGCCAGCAGCCGGGGTGGGGACGCAGATACGCAGTATTTT. Protein: CASSRGGDADTQYF.

This clonotype was recorded many times. The chain recombines TRBV3-1 with TRBJ2-1; TRBD2 agrees at 7 bases. V gave up 3 bases and J gave up 8 bases; unmatched junction bases: 16. The CDR3 consists of 17 residues. The germline CDR1 and CDR2 sequences are LGHDT and YNNKEL (reference sequence). CDR3 sequence (DNA): TGTGCCAGCAGCCAGGGGTTCGAGCGGGACTCCTTCGATGAGCAGTTCTTC. Amino acids: CASSQGFERDSFDEQFF.

The chain uses TRBV20-1 and TRBJ2-1; 8 nucleotides line up with TRBD2. With V trimmed by 0 bases and J by 6 bases, 13 bases remained unmatched. The length of the CDR3 is 17 residues. Per germline, CDR1 DFQATT and CDR2 SNEGSKA (reference sequence). The CDR3 bases are TGCAGTGCTAGAGACCGCGGTGGGGTAGCGGGAATCAATGAGCAGTTCTTC. This codes for CSARDRGGVAGINEQFF.

A few counts support this clonotype. V is TRBV7-9 and J is TRBJ1-2, with a weak D call TRBD1 (5 bases). V was shortened by 4 bases and J by 2 bases, with 17 bases between the two germline ends. CDR1 is SEHNR and CDR2 is FQNEAQ in the germline V gene (reference sequence). The CDR3 has 16 residues. Written as DNA, the CDR3 is TGTGCCAGCAGCTCGGGACGGACCAGGGAGAACTATGGCTACACCTTC. Translating gives CASSSGRTRENYGYTF. Combining the CDR3 with reference TRBV7-9 and TRBJ1-2 gives the whole variable domain DTGVSQNPRHKITKRGQNVTFRCDPISEHNRLYWYRQTLGQGPEFLTYFQNEAQLEKSRLLSDRFSAERPKGSFSTLEIQRTEQGDSAMYLCASSSGRTRENYGYTFGSGTRLTVV.

At least ten counts were recorded for this clonotype. V is TRBV24-1 and J is TRBJ2-5, with D unclear. The V end was cut by 4 bases, the J end by 2 bases, with 16 bases between. The V gene's germline CDR1 is KGHDR and CDR2 SFDVKD. The CDR3 has 16 amino acids. The CDR3 coding sequence is TGTGCCACCAGTGACCCGTCATCTAGAGCACAAGAGACCCAGTACTTC. Its protein product is CATSDPSSRAQETQYF.

This clonotype was seen only a few times. The V and J genes are TRBV29-1 and TRBJ1-2; 7 positions match TRBD1. CDR1 and CDR2 from the germline V gene are SQVTM and ANQGSEA. V shed 1 base, J shed 6 bases, and the junction held 5 bases outside the gene matches. The CDR3 spans 13 residues. CDR3 bases: TGCAGCGTTGAAGGGACAGGCTGGGATGGCTACACCTTC. Amino acid sequence: CSVEGTGWDGYTF.

This clonotype appeared many times. Germline is not matched at one junction end, which may reflect a read error. As DNA, the CDR3 is TGCGCCAGCAGTTTCCGGCGGGAGATCCTCGAGCAGTACTTC. It translates to CASSFRREILEQYF. The chain combines TRBV28 with TRBJ2-7; 7 positions match TRBD2. The CDR3 runs 14 residues. Germline assignment: CDR1 MDHEN and CDR2 SYDVKM.

This clonotype was detected ten times or more. The chain combines TRBV12-3 or TRBV12-4 with TRBJ2-3; 9 bases fit TRBD2. This CDR3 contains 17 residues. With 7 bases clipped from V and 1 base from J, the junction kept 12 bases outside the gene matches. The CDR3 loop reads CASTEREDWSGTDTQYF. In DNA, the CDR3 is TGTGCCAGCACAGAGCGGGAGGATTGGAGCGGCACAGATACGCAGTATTTT.

Only a few counts were recorded for this clonotype. The CDR3 sequence is CASSLMGGQDQETQYF. The CDR3, as DNA: TGCGCCAGCAGCTTGATGGGGGGCCAAGACCAAGAGACCCAGTACTTC. The rearrangement joins TRBV5-1 to TRBJ2-5; D tentatively fits TRBD1 or TRBD2 (6 bases each). The CDR3 is 16 amino acids. Deletions cut 1 base from V and 0 bases from J, with 13 bases between. Per germline, CDR1 SGHRS and CDR2 YFSETQ.

The V call is TRBV7-9, the J call TRBJ2-1; TRBD1 matches 11 bases. The CDR3 sequence is 13 residues long. The J segment lost 10 bases and the V segment lost 8 bases, leaving 7 bases of the junction unmatched. CDR1 is SEHNR and CDR2 is FQNEAQ in the germline V gene (reference sequence). The CDR3 reads CASGTGGPYEQFF. The CDR3 nucleotides read TGTGCCAGCGGGACAGGGGGGCCTTACGAGCAGTTCTTC.

Concerning this clonotype: This may be a read error, as it is one base from a much larger clone. CDR3 nucleotide sequence: TGCAGTGCTATCAGACGGGGACAAACCACAGATACGCAGTATTTT. The encoded protein is CSAIRRGQTTDTQYF. V and J are TRBV20-1 and TRBJ2-3, with D perhaps matching TRBD1 (6 bases). V was clipped by 4 bases and J by 2 bases, with 16 bases between them. The CDR3 has 15 residues. CDR1 is DFQATT and CDR2 is SNEGSKA in the germline V gene (reference sequence).

This clonotype was counted many times. V usage is TRBV7-8 and J usage is TRBJ2-1; 11 bases are shared with TRBD2. V trimming: 1 base; J trimming: 5 bases; junction bases outside the gene matches: 4. This CDR3 has 16 amino acids. Looked up from germline, CDR1 is SGHVS and CDR2 is FQNEAQ. CDR3 in amino acids: CASSLGILAGDNEQFF. The CDR3 nucleotides read TGTGCCAGCAGCTTAGGAATACTAGCGGGGGACAATGAGCAGTTCTTC. Based on the CDR3 plus reference TRBV7-8 and TRBJ2-1, the full variable domain is GAGVSQSPRYKVAKRGQDVALRCDPISGHVSLFWYQQALGQGPEFLTYFQNEAQLDKSGLPSDRFFAERPEGSVSTLKIQRTQQEDSAVYLCASSLGILAGDNEQFFGPGTRLTVL.

Many counts were recorded for this clonotype. The CDR3 DNA sequence: TGTGCCAGCAGCGTAGCGACAGATAACTATGGCTACACCTTC. This translates into CASSVATDNYGYTF. The chain recombines TRBV9 with TRBJ1-2; weak D call: TRBD1 (5 bases). V was pared by 0 bases and J by 1 base, with 7 bases between. This CDR3 region has 14 residues. CDR1 is SGDLS and CDR2 is YYNGEE in the germline V gene.

This clonotype was counted many times. This chain joins TRBV27 and TRBJ2-7, with D perhaps TRBD2 (6 bases). Germline values: CDR1 MNHEY, CDR2 SMNVEV (reference sequence). The CDR3 is made up of 13 amino acids. V was shortened by 5 bases and J by 3 bases, with 11 bases between the two germline ends. For the CDR3, the DNA is TGTGCCAGCAGTCTCACCGGGGGCTACGAGCAGTACTTC. It translates to CASSLTGGYEQYF.

This chain joins TRBV4-1 and TRBJ1-1; D gene unclear. The CDR3 sequence is 15 residues long. V lost 3 bases to trimming and J lost 2 bases, with 13 bases between them. CDR1 is MGHRA, CDR2 YSYEKL, per germline. Here the CDR3 DNA reads TGCGCCAGCAGCCATCCGGGCGGGCCAAACACTGAAGCTTTCTTT. Protein product: CASSHPGGPNTEAFF.

Remarks on this clonotype: The junction does not match germline at one end; this may be a read error. The chain couples TRBV6-1 to TRBJ1-1; possibly TRBD1 for D (5 bases). The CDR3 is made up of 11 amino acids. The germline V gene has CDR1 MNHNS and CDR2 SASEGT. The CDR3 bases are TGTGCTAGCAGGGTGACAGATGAAGCTTTCTTT. Encoded protein: CASRVTDEAFF.

This clonotype was detected only a few times. V is TRBV28 and J is TRBJ2-5; D unresolved. The CDR3 has 13 amino acids. Per the germline V gene, CDR1 is MDHEN and CDR2 is SYDVKM. V lost 3 bases to trimming and J lost 1 base, with 6 bases between them. In DNA, the CDR3 is TGTGCCAGCAGTTTTGTCAGCCAAGAGACCCAGTACTTC. Protein sequence: CASSFVSQETQYF.

This clonotype was seen only a few times. The V and J genes are TRBV7-9 and TRBJ2-5; D may be TRBD1 or TRBD2 (5 bases each). The germline V gene has CDR1 SEHNR and CDR2 FQNEAQ (reference sequence). Trimming took off 5 bases at V and 5 bases at J, with 12 bases between the two ends. The CDR3 covers 13 residues. CDR3 nucleotides: TGTGCCAGCAGCCCCCGGTGGGGGGAGACCCAGTACTTC. Amino acids: CASSPRWGETQYF.

This clonotype was observed at least ten times. The chain recombines TRBV7-8 with TRBJ2-1; 11 bases are shared with TRBD2. CDR3 length equals 16 residues. Germline CDR1 reads SGHVS; CDR2 reads FQNEAQ. Trimming at V came to 4 bases and at J to 7 bases, leaving 9 bases not matched to a gene. CDR3 amino acids: CASSSIFSGRGNEQFF. Here the CDR3 DNA reads TGTGCCAGCAGCTCTATTTTTAGCGGGAGGGGGAATGAGCAGTTCTTC. Filled out from reference TRBV7-8 and TRBJ2-1, the complete variable domain reads GAGVSQSPRYKVAKRGQDVALRCDPISGHVSLFWYQQALGQGPEFLTYFQNEAQLDKSGLPSDRFFAERPEGSVSTLKIQRTQQEDSAVYLCASSSIFSGRGNEQFFGPGTRLTVL.

This clonotype was seen a handful of times. The V call is TRBV4-3, the J call TRBJ2-7, with 8 nucleotides matching TRBD2. Germline V lookup: CDR1 LGHNA, CDR2 YSLEER. V lost 1 base, J lost 1 base, and 3 bases stayed unmatched. CDR3 size: 15 residues. CDR3 residues: CASSQATSGSYEQYF. The CDR3 DNA follows: TGCGCCAGCAGCCAAGCTACTAGCGGTTCCTACGAGCAGTACTTC.

The rearrangement links TRBV24-1 to TRBJ2-2, with D unresolved. Per the germline V gene, CDR1 is KGHDR and CDR2 is SFDVKD. This CDR3 comprises 14 residues. V was trimmed by 2 bases and J by 3 bases, leaving 6 bases between them. In DNA form, the CDR3 reads TGTGCCACCAGTGATTGGAAAGACACCGGGGAGCTGTTTTTT. Protein product: CATSDWKDTGELFF.

V gene TRBV29-1 combines with J gene TRBJ2-1; D is unresolved. The germline V and J ends were trimmed by 2 bases and 1 base, with 9 bases remaining between them. The CDR3 runs to 14 residues. Germline assignment: CDR1 SQVTM and CDR2 ANQGSEA. The CDR3 DNA reads as TGCAGCGTTGAAAAGTGGGGATCCTACAATGAGCAGTTCTTC. This codes for CSVEKWGSYNEQFF.